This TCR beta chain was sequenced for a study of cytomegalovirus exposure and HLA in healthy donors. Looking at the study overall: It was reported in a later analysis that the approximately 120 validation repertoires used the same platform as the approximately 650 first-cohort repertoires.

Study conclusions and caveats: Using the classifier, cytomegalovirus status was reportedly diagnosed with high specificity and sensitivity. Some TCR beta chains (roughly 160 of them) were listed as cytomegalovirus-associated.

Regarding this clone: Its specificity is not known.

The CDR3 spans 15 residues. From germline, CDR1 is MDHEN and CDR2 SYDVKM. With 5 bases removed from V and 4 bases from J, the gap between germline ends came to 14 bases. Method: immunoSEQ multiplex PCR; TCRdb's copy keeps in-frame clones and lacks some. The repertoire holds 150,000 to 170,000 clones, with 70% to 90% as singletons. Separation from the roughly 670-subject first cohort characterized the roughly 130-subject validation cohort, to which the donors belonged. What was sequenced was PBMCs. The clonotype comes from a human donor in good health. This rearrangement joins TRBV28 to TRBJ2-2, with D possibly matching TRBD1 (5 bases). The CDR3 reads CASSQGVVGTGELFF. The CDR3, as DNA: TGTGCCAGCAGTCAAGGGGTGGTTGGCACCGGGGAGCTGTTTTTT.